This entry lists 18 T cell receptor beta chains sequenced from one sample in a study of OX40 agonist ivuxolimab in advanced cancers. The protocol was immunoSEQ multiplex PCR, while the TCRdb copy is restricted to in-frame clones and leaves out a portion. The data hold some 86,000 clones, with 70% to 90% observed a single time. The material was CD4+ or CD8+ T cells sorted from blood, obtained in a trial of the OX40 agonist ivuxolimab. The receptors shown here come from an adult with an advanced solid tumor such as melanoma, head and neck, liver or kidney cancer.

The V and J genes are TRBV28 and TRBJ1-1, with D hard to call. CDR1 MDHEN and CDR2 SYDVKM come from the germline V gene. Between the trimmed V and J ends, which lost 3 bases and 5 bases, there was a span of 10 bases. The CDR3 is 13 residues long. CDR3 DNA: TGTGCCAGCAGTTTTGAGGGCTGGACTGAAGCTTTCTTT. Protein product: CASSFEGWTEAFF.

J is TRBJ1-1 and V is TRBV5-1; D gene uncertain. V gave up 5 bases and J gave up 2 bases, with 10 bases separating them. The CDR3 is 13 residues long. Germline V lookup: CDR1 SGHRS, CDR2 YFSETQ. The CDR3 bases are TGCGCCAGCAGGACCGACCTCAACACTGAAGCTTTCTTT. Protein product: CASRTDLNTEAFF.

The chain is built from TRBV5-6 and TRBJ1-2; D is uncertain. Germline CDR1 SGHDT, CDR2 YYEEEE. The CDR3 consists of 14 residues. V lost 3 bases to trimming and J lost 3 bases, with 12 bases between them. The CDR3 here is CASSSQLGDYGYTF. DNA of the CDR3: TGTGCCAGCAGCTCTCAGTTAGGAGACTATGGCTACACCTTC. The full variable domain, in which reference TRBV5-6 and TRBJ1-2 provide the parts outside the CDR3, is DAGVTQSPTHLIKTRGQQVTLRCSPKSGHDTVSWYQQALGQGPQFIFQYYEEEERQRGNFPDRFSGHQFPNYSSELNVNALLLGDSALYLCASSSQLGDYGYTFGSGTRLTVV.

The chain couples TRBV5-4 to TRBJ2-7; 13 nucleotides align to TRBD2. Trimming took 4 bases from V and 6 from J; bases not matched to a gene: 4. The CDR3 spans 14 residues. Germline V lookup: CDR1 SGHNT, CDR2 YYREEE (reference sequence). In nucleotides, the CDR3 is TGTGCCAGCAGCCCGGGACTAGCGGGAATCGAGCAGTACTTC. This codes for CASSPGLAGIEQYF.

This clone occurred many times. V usage is TRBV9 and J usage is TRBJ2-2, with D tentatively TRBD1 or TRBD2 (5 bases each). Looked up from germline, CDR1 is SGDLS and CDR2 is YYNGEE. The CDR3 runs to 16 residues. With 1 base removed from V and 0 bases from J, the gap between germline ends came to 10 bases. CDR3 region: CASSVYGTANTGELFF. The CDR3 DNA reads as TGTGCCAGCAGCGTATATGGGACCGCGAACACCGGGGAGCTGTTTTTT.

V and J are TRBV5-1 and TRBJ1-2, with D possibly being TRBD1 (5 bases). V lost 7 bases and J lost 2, with 12 bases in between. This CDR3 contains 13 residues. Germline V gene sequence: CDR1 SGHRS, CDR2 YFSETQ. The CDR3 DNA follows: TGCGCCAGCGGCCGGGACCTAAACTATGGCTACACCTTC. Protein: CASGRDLNYGYTF.

The V gene is TRBV28, the J gene TRBJ2-7, with 13 bases aligning to TRBD2. V gave up 0 bases and J gave up 7 bases; unmatched junction bases: 9. The CDR3 spans 17 residues. Germline V gene sequence: CDR1 MDHEN, CDR2 SYDVKM. The chain's CDR3 is CASSLWTLAGGPGEQYF. The CDR3 coding sequence is TGTGCCAGCAGTTTATGGACACTAGCGGGAGGGCCTGGGGAGCAGTACTTC.

The chain employs TRBV2 and TRBJ2-3; no clear D gene. Trimming left V 4 bases short and J 4 bases short, with 12 bases between. CDR3 length: 14 amino acids. Looked up from germline, CDR1 is SNHLY and CDR2 is FYNNEI. The CDR3 DNA sequence: TGTGCCAGCAGTGCCTCATACCCTTCAGATACGCAGTATTTT. It translates to CASSASYPSDTQYF.

This clone is a singleton in its sample. CDR3 sequence reads: CASSQDLGAEQFF. The DNA for the CDR3 is TGTGCCAGCAGCCAAGATCTGGGCGCTGAGCAGTTCTTC. The chain has TRBV14 and TRBJ2-1; no clear D. V was clipped by 0 bases and J by 9 bases, with 9 bases between them. The CDR3 contains 13 residues. Germline V gene data show CDR1 as SGHDN and CDR2 as FVKESK.

The chain joins TRBV7-2 to TRBJ1-1, with TRBD1 matching over 7 bases. CDR3 length: 14 amino acids. With V trimmed by 4 bases and J by 1 base, 3 bases remained unmatched. Looked up from germline, CDR1 is SGHTA and CDR2 is FQGNSA. This CDR3 reads CASSSYRGNTEAFF. CDR3 DNA: TGTGCCAGCAGCTCGTACAGGGGGAACACTGAAGCTTTCTTT.

The chain links TRBV27 to TRBJ1-6; the match to TRBD1 covers 7 bases. CDR3 length: 12 amino acids. Trimming took 6 bases from V and 14 from J; bases not matched to a gene: 7. Germline V gene sequence: CDR1 MNHEY, CDR2 SMNVEV (reference sequence). This CDR3 reads CASSGRGAALHF. CDR3 coding DNA: TGTGCCAGCAGCGGCAGGGGGGCTGCCCTCCACTTT.

The rearrangement joins TRBV9 to TRBJ2-1; possibly TRBD1 for D (6 bases). V was clipped by 0 bases and J by 8 bases, with 15 bases between them. The length of the CDR3 is 15 residues. Germline V gene lookup returns CDR1 SGDLS and CDR2 YYNGEE. CDR3 DNA sequence: TGTGCCAGCAGCGTAGGGGGTAAACAGGGTGATGAGCAGTTCTTC. Residues: CASSVGGKQGDEQFF.

This chain connects TRBV12-2 to TRBJ2-7; the table names TRBD2, a call not compared with the DNA. TRBV12-2 is tagged as a pseudogene. CDR3 length: 16 residues. CDR3 bases: TGTGCAAGTCGCCCCCCCTTGCGGCCATTCTCCTACGAGCAGTACTTC. It codes for CASRPPLRPFSYEQYF.

The CDR3 loop is CAISDDRGASGEQFF. The CDR3 DNA is TGTGCCATCAGCGACGACAGGGGGGCATCGGGTGAGCAGTTCTTC. The chain recombines TRBV10-3 with TRBJ2-1, with 9 bases lining up with TRBD1. This CDR3 is 15 amino acids long. CDR1 is ENHRY, CDR2 SYGVKD, per germline. Unmatched junction bases numbered 12, after V lost 6 bases and J lost 9 bases.

The CDR3, as DNA: TGTGCCAGCAGGGGGACTACCAAGGATTACAATGAGCAGTTCTTC. The encoded protein is CASRGTTKDYNEQFF. J is TRBJ2-1 and V is TRBV2; 7 bases align to TRBD2. Germline CDR1 SNHLY, CDR2 FYNNEI. The CDR3 has 15 amino acids. Trimming removed 6 bases from V and 4 bases from J; junction bases left unmatched: 9. Variable domain in full (rest from reference TRBV2 and TRBJ2-1): EPEVTQTPSHQVTQMGQEVILRCVPISNHLYFYWYRQILGQKVEFLVSFYNNEISEKSEIFDDQFSVERPDGSNFTLKIRSTKLEDSAMYFCASRGTTKDYNEQFFGPGTRLTVL.

This chain joins TRBV6-1 and TRBJ1-1; 7 nucleotides match TRBD1. The CDR3 covers 14 residues. Germline V CDR1 and CDR2: MNHNS, SASEGT. The V gene end was trimmed by 6 bases and the J gene end by 6 bases; junction bases not matched to a gene: 10. The CDR3 region is CASRREGDSSEAFF. The CDR3 nucleotides are TGTGCCAGCAGGAGAGAGGGGGACAGCTCTGAAGCTTTCTTT.

The gene calls are TRBV9 and TRBJ1-5; 7 nucleotides agree with TRBD1. V dropped 7 bases and J dropped 0; count of bases not matched to a gene: 19. This CDR3 is 19 amino acids long. Germline CDR1 is SGDLS and CDR2 is YYNGEE. CDR3: CASQRVATGRYSSNQPQHF. DNA of the CDR3: TGTGCCAGCCAGCGCGTCGCGACAGGGCGGTATTCTAGCAATCAGCCCCAGCATTTT.

This chain connects TRBV7-9 to TRBJ2-1; D tentatively reads TRBD1 or TRBD2 (5 bases each). Germline V gene lookup returns CDR1 SEHNR and CDR2 FQNEAQ (reference sequence). This CDR3 has 15 residues. With 2 bases removed from V and 4 bases from J, the gap between germline ends came to 12 bases. The CDR3, as DNA: TGTGCCAGCAGCTTATTCGGGACCCCGTACAATGAGCAGTTCTTC. Its translation: CASSLFGTPYNEQFF.